Following are 2 T cell receptor beta chains from one sample sequenced in a study of T cell responses to AZD1222 COVID-19 vaccine. Some clones are missing from TCRdb's copy, which holds only in-frame ones; the method was immunoSEQ multiplex PCR. The table includes more than 250,000 clones, approximately 93% detected once. Here the sequenced sample was peripheral blood, taken on day 0 of AZD1222 vaccination. These receptors came from an adult in good health.

The chain joins TRBV11-2 to TRBJ1-2, with 9 bases aligning to TRBD1. J gave up 3 bases and V 7 bases, and 9 bases lay outside the gene matches. Looked up from germline, CDR1 is SGHAT and CDR2 is FQNNGV. This CDR3 is 15 amino acids long. CDR3 protein: CASNPGQGFDYGYTF. CDR3 coding DNA: TGTGCCAGCAATCCGGGACAGGGCTTTGACTATGGCTACACCTTC.

The chain employs TRBV7-2 and TRBJ1-4; D is unresolved. Germline loops: CDR1 SGHTA, CDR2 FQGNSA. The germline V and J ends were trimmed by 7 bases and 5 bases, with 14 bases remaining between them. The CDR3 totals 14 residues. CDR3 region: CASTSSGPNEKLFF. In nucleotides, the CDR3 is TGTGCCAGCACCTCTTCGGGCCCGAATGAAAAACTGTTTTTT.